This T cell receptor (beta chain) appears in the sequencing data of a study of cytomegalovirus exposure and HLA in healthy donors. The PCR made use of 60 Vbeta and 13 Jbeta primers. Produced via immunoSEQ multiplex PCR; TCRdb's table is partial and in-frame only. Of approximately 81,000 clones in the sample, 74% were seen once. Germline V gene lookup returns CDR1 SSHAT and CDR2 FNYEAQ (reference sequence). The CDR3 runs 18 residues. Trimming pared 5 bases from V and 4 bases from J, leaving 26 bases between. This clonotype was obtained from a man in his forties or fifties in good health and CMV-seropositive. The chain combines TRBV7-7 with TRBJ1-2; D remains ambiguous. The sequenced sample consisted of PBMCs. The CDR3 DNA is TGTGCCAGCAGCCATCTCCAGTTGTGGGCAACCCAGCCCTATGGCTACACCTTC. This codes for CASSHLQLWATQPYGYTF.